These 24 T cell receptor beta chains originate from one sample sequenced in a study of cytomegalovirus exposure and HLA in healthy donors. Primers for the PCR totalled 60 Vbeta and 13 Jbeta. Assay: immunoSEQ multiplex PCR; the TCRdb copy retains only in-frame clones and omits some. The sample holds fewer than 200,000 clones, roughly 80% seen once. Sequences were obtained from PBMCs. The receptor source for this set is a woman between 50 and 59 years old in good health and CMV-seronegative.

The chain recombines TRBV6-5 with TRBJ1-1; possibly TRBD1 for D (6 bases). The V end lost 0 bases, the J end lost 3 bases, and 11 bases lay between the germline ends. CDR3 length equals 15 residues. The V gene's germline CDR1 is MNHEY and CDR2 SVGAGI. The chain's CDR3 is CASSYSTYRDTEAFF. The CDR3 DNA reads TGTGCCAGCAGTTACTCGACGTACAGGGACACTGAAGCTTTCTTT.

The CDR3 nucleotides are TGTGCCAGCATCACGGACAGTAGCAATCAGCCCCAGCATTTT. Amino acids: CASITDSSNQPQHF. V gene TRBV21-1 combines with J gene TRBJ1-5; the table's D call, TRBD1, was not checked against the DNA. TRBV21-1 is described as a pseudogene. The CDR3 contains 14 residues.

The chain links TRBV15 to TRBJ1-6; D remains ambiguous. V dropped 11 bases and J dropped 9 bases, with 11 bases sitting between them. The CDR3 is made up of 11 amino acids. The V gene's germline CDR1 is LNHNV and CDR2 YYDKDF (reference sequence). CDR3 coding DNA: TGTGCCTTTACGTCCAGTTCACCCCTCCACTTT. Translation: CAFTSSSPLHF.

This chain links TRBV6-4 with TRBJ2-3, with TRBD2 identical over 8 bases. The CDR3 runs 15 residues. Germline loops: CDR1 MRHNA, CDR2 SNTAGT. After removal of 3 bases from V and 2 bases from J, the junction contained 4 bases not matched to a gene. CDR3 protein: CASSEGLGITDTQYF. CDR3 bases: TGTGCCAGCAGTGAGGGACTAGGCATCACAGATACGCAGTATTTT.

V and J are TRBV27 and TRBJ2-7; TRBD2 matches at 9 bases. The germline V gene encodes CDR1 MNHEY and CDR2 SMNVEV (reference sequence). CDR3 length equals 15 residues. The J segment lost 2 bases and the V segment lost 9 bases, leaving 11 bases of the junction unmatched. As DNA, the CDR3 is TGTGCCAGTTGGGGGCTAGCGGGGACAACCTACGAGCAGTACTTC. As protein: CASWGLAGTTYEQYF.

The rearrangement links TRBV18 to TRBJ2-1; D remains ambiguous. Germline V lookup: CDR1 KGHSH, CDR2 LQKENI. The CDR3 length is 15 residues. Trimming took off 3 bases at V and 0 bases at J, with 9 bases between the two ends. The CDR3 sequence is CASSPPRGSYNEQFF. CDR3 in DNA: TGTGCCAGCTCACCCCCACGCGGCTCCTACAATGAGCAGTTCTTC.

This chain uses TRBV7-3 with TRBJ1-2; possibly TRBD1 for D (5 bases). The V end was cut by 5 bases, the J end by 1 base, with 14 bases between. CDR3 size: 15 residues. The germline V gene has CDR1 SGHTA and CDR2 FQGTGA. The CDR3 nucleotides read TGTGCCAGCAGCCAAGGAGCAGGGCATAACTATGGCTACACCTTC. Translation: CASSQGAGHNYGYTF.

The rearrangement uses TRBV28 and TRBJ2-7, with D tentatively TRBD1 (6 bases). The CDR3 runs 15 residues. From germline, CDR1 is MDHEN and CDR2 SYDVKM. The V gene lost 7 bases and the J gene lost 4 bases, with 20 bases spanning the gap. CDR3 coding DNA: TGTGCCAGCACCTTGGACTCTACTAGGGGGTACGAGCAGTACTTC. This sequence encodes CASTLDSTRGYEQYF.

The chain uses TRBV9 and TRBJ1-4, with D perhaps TRBD1 (6 bases). The germline V gene has CDR1 SGDLS and CDR2 YYNGEE. CDR3 length: 15 amino acids. V was cut by 3 bases and J by 8 bases, with 17 bases left in between. CDR3 region: CASSALGHSGEKLFF. CDR3 bases: TGTGCCAGCAGCGCTTTGGGACATTCCGGGGAAAAACTGTTTTTT.

The chain carries TRBV19 and TRBJ2-7; tentatively, D is TRBD1 (7 bases). CDR3 length equals 14 residues. The ends were cut back, 4 bases at V and 5 bases at J, with 15 bases in the middle. Germline CDR1 LNHDA, CDR2 SQIVND (reference sequence). This CDR3 is CASSTTGDWNEQYF. In DNA, the CDR3 is TGTGCCAGTAGTACAACAGGGGACTGGAACGAGCAGTACTTC.

The chain carries TRBV5-6 and TRBJ1-2, with D unclear. The V end lost 4 bases, the J end lost 2 bases, and 18 bases lay between the germline ends. This CDR3 has 16 residues. Per the germline V gene, CDR1 is SGHDT and CDR2 is YYEEEE. CDR3 residues: CASSPRGYPTNYGYTF. CDR3 DNA: TGTGCCAGCAGCCCCCGAGGGTACCCCACGAACTATGGCTACACCTTC. Together with reference TRBV5-6 and TRBJ1-2, the CDR3 gives the full variable domain: DAGVTQSPTHLIKTRGQQVTLRCSPKSGHDTVSWYQQALGQGPQFIFQYYEEEERQRGNFPDRFSGHQFPNYSSELNVNALLLGDSALYLCASSPRGYPTNYGYTFGSGTRLTVV.

CDR3 amino acids: CSVDGGEMEQFF. The CDR3 DNA follows: TGCAGCGTTGATGGTGGGGAGATGGAGCAGTTCTTC. The chain joins TRBV29-1 to TRBJ2-1; D possibly corresponds to TRBD2 (5 bases). The germline V gene encodes CDR1 SQVTM and CDR2 ANQGSEA. V lost 3 bases and J lost 10, with 13 bases in between. The CDR3 length is 12 residues.

The rearrangement uses TRBV9 and TRBJ2-5; D is ambiguous. The J call may be faulty, since TRBJ2-7 better matches the DNA end. The CDR3 runs 15 residues. The germline V gene encodes CDR1 SGDLS and CDR2 YYNGEE. The CDR3 nucleotides are TGTGCCAGCAGCGTAGGTGTTACTCACTACTACGAGCAGTACTTC. It codes for CASSVGVTHYYEQYF.

The chain uses TRBV7-8 and TRBJ1-5; D may be TRBD1 (6 bases). The CDR3 loop spans 13 amino acids. The V gene lost 6 bases and the J gene lost 3 bases, with 9 bases spanning the gap. Germline loops: CDR1 SGHVS, CDR2 FQNEAQ. In DNA, the CDR3 is TGTGCCAGCAGAAGGGACATCAATCAGCCCCAGCATTTT. Translated, it gives CASRRDINQPQHF.

V usage is TRBV7-6 and J usage is TRBJ1-1; TRBD1 aligns across 8 bases. Trimming removed 3 bases from V and 3 bases from J; junction bases left unmatched: 3. The germline CDR1 and CDR2 sequences are SGHVS and FNYEAQ. This CDR3 contains 14 residues. The CDR3 DNA reads TGTGCCAGCAGCTTTACAGGGGGGTACACTGAAGCTTTCTTT. Protein product: CASSFTGGYTEAFF.

V gene TRBV5-8 combines with J gene TRBJ1-6, with TRBD1 matching over 10 bases. The length of the CDR3 is 15 residues. The germline V gene encodes CDR1 SGHTS and CDR2 YDEGEE. The ends lost 0 bases at V and 8 bases at J; junction bases unmatched: 2. The CDR3 is CASSLETGGYSPLHF. CDR3 DNA: TGTGCCAGCAGCTTGGAGACAGGGGGCTATTCACCCCTCCACTTT.

The V and J genes are TRBV18 and TRBJ1-5; 8 bases align to TRBD1. Trimming removed 3 bases from V and 6 bases from J; junction bases left unmatched: 1. The CDR3 has 13 residues. Looked up from germline, CDR1 is KGHSH and CDR2 is LQKENI. The CDR3 bases are TGTGCCAGCTCACCGACAGGGGTTCAGCCCCAGCATTTT. This codes for CASSPTGVQPQHF.

The chain joins TRBV18 to TRBJ1-2, with 7 positions matching TRBD1. CDR1 and CDR2 from the germline V gene are KGHSH and LQKENI. The CDR3 sequence is 18 residues long. V lost 0 bases to trimming and J lost 3 bases; unmatched junction nucleotides: 13. CDR3 sequence: CASSPPGGWTGAYYGYTF. The CDR3 DNA reads as TGTGCCAGCTCACCACCGGGGGGTTGGACAGGCGCGTACTATGGCTACACCTTC.

This clone appeared a few times. The chain is built from TRBV19 and TRBJ2-5, with TRBD2 matching 7 bases. The J call may be faulty, since TRBJ2-7 better matches the DNA end. CDR1 is LNHDA, CDR2 SQIVND, per germline (reference sequence). The CDR3 extends over 14 amino acids. In nucleotides, the CDR3 is TGTGCCAGTAGTATAGAGGGAGGGATCGACGAGCAGTACTTC. It translates to CASSIEGGIDEQYF.

The chain combines TRBV11-3 with TRBJ1-2; 8 nucleotides align to TRBD1. The germline CDR1 and CDR2 sequences are SGHNT and YENEEA. The CDR3 extends over 16 amino acids. Trimming took 1 base from V and 4 from J; bases not matched to a gene: 8. CDR3 in amino acids: CASSLGAQGASYGYTF. The CDR3 DNA reads TGTGCCAGCAGCTTAGGGGCCCAGGGGGCCTCCTATGGCTACACCTTC. The full variable domain, rest sourced from reference TRBV11-3 and TRBJ1-2, is EAGVVQSPRYKIIEKKQPVAFWCNPISGHNTLYWYLQNLGQGPELLIRYENEEAVDDSQLPKDRFSAERLKGVDSTLKIQPAELGDSAVYLCASSLGAQGASYGYTFGSGTRLTVV.

The V gene is TRBV6-5, the J gene TRBJ1-2, with D maybe TRBD1 (6 bases). The V gene's germline CDR1 is MNHEY and CDR2 SVGAGI. The ends were cut back, 6 bases at V and 4 bases at J, with 15 bases in the middle. The CDR3 has 14 residues. CDR3 sequence: CASSQGGSSYGYTF. The CDR3 DNA is TGTGCCAGCAGCCAAGGGGGAAGTTCCTATGGCTACACCTTC.

This clone was found once. This rearrangement joins TRBV7-8 to TRBJ2-7, with 7 positions matching TRBD1. The germline V gene has CDR1 SGHVS and CDR2 FQNEAQ. With 4 bases clipped from V and 0 bases from J, the junction kept 6 bases outside the gene matches. The CDR3 spans 15 residues. The CDR3 spells CASSSTGTASYEQYF. The CDR3 DNA is TGTGCCAGCAGCTCCACCGGGACAGCCTCCTACGAGCAGTACTTC.

The chain uses TRBV5-1 and TRBJ2-5; 7 bases map to TRBD2. Germline lookup yields CDR1 SGHRS and CDR2 YFSETQ. The CDR3 length is 17 residues. The trim removed 3 bases at V and 2 bases at J, leaving 13 bases unmatched. The CDR3 bases are TGCGCCAGCAGCTCAGTCTCTGGAGCGGGGCCACAAGAGACCCAGTACTTC. Its translation is CASSSVSGAGPQETQYF.

The chain employs TRBV5-1 and TRBJ2-7; 7 bases line up with TRBD1. V gave up 0 bases and J gave up 6 bases; unmatched junction bases: 6. CDR1 is SGHRS and CDR2 is YFSETQ in the germline V gene. The CDR3 covers 14 residues. The CDR3 loop is CASSLGQGDGEQYF. CDR3 nucleotides: TGCGCCAGCAGCTTGGGACAGGGTGATGGCGAGCAGTACTTC.